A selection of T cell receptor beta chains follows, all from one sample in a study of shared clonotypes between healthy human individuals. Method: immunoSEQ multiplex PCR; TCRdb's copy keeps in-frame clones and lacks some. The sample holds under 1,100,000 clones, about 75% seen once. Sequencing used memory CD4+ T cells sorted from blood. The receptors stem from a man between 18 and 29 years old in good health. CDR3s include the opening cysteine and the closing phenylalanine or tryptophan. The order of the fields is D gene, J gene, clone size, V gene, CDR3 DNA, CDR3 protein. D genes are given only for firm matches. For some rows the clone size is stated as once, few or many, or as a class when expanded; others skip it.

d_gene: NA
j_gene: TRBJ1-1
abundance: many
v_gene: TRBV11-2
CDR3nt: TGTGCCAGCAGCCTATACCGGGACATAAACACTGAAGCTTTCTTT
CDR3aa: CASSLYRDINTEAFF

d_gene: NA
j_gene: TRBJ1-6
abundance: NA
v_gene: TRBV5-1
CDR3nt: TGCGCCAGCGAAACAGTTTTCCAGGTAAATAATTCACCCCTCCACTTT
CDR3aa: CASETVFQVNNSPLHF

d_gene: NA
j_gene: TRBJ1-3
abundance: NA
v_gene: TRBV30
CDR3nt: TGTGCCTGGAGTTCCTCGCCGAACACCATATATTTT
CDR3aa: CAWSSSPNTIYF

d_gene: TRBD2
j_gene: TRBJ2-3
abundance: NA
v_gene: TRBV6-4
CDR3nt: TGTGCCAGCAGTGTGCGGGAGGGGGATACGCAGTATTTT
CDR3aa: CASSVREGDTQYF

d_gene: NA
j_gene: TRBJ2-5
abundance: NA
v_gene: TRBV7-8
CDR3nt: TGTGCCAGCAGCTTAATGGGTTTTCAGCCCCAAGAGACCCAGTACTTC
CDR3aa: CASSLMGFQPQETQYF

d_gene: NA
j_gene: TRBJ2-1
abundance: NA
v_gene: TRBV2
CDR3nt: TGTGCCAGCAGTGATCTGGGCTCCTACAATGAGCAGTTCTTC
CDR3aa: CASSDLGSYNEQFF

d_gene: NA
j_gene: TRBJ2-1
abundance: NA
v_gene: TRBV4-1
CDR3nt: TGCGCCAGCAGCCAAGACAATACAGGATACAATGAGCAGTTCTTC
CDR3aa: CASSQDNTGYNEQFF

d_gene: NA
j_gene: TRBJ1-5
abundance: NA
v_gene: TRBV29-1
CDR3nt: TGCAGCGTTTCCGAAAGGTTGGGTCAGCCCCAGCATTTT
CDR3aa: CSVSERLGQPQHF

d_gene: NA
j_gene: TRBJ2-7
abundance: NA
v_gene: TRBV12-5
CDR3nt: TGTGCTAGTGGTTTGGGTGGCCTGGTCTACGAGCAGTACTTC
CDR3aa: CASGLGGLVYEQYF

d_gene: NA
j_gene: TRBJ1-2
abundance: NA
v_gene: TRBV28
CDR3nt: TGTGCCAGCACCTCGAAGTCTAACTATGGCTACACCTTC
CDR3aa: CASTSKSNYGYTF

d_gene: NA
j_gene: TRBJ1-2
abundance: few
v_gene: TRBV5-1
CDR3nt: TGCGCCAGCAGCTTGGGTCAGGGTAGCTATGGCTACACCTTC
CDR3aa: CASSLGQGSYGYTF

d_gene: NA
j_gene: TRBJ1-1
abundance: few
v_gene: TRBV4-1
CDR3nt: TGCGCCAGCAGCCAAGTGGGGGGGGCAGACGGGATTGGTTTCTTT
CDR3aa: CASSQVGGADGIGFF

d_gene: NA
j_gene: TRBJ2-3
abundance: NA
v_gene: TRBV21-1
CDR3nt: TGTGCCAGCAGCAAAATGGGCCGCGCAGATACGCAGTATTTT
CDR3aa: CASSKMGRADTQYF

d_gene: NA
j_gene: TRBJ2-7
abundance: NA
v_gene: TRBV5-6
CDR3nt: TGTGCCAGCAGCTTGGGGCGTGGGGAGGCCTACGAGCAGTACTTC
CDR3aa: CASSLGRGEAYEQYF

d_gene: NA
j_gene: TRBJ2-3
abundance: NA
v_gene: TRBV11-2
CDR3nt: TGTGCCAGCATCATTAGCGGTCCCCTCACAGATACGCAGTATTTT
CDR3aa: CASIISGPLTDTQYF

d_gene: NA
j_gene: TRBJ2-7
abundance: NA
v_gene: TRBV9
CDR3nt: TGTGCCAGCAGCGTAGAGCTCGGTAGCGCCGAGCAGTACTTC
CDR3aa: CASSVELGSAEQYF

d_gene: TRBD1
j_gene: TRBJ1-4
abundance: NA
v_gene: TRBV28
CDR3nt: TGTGCCAGCAGCCAAGGGAGACTCCGACAGGGGGAAAAACTGTTTTTT
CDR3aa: CASSQGRLRQGEKLFF

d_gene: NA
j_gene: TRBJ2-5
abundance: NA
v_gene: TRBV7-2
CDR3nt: TGTGCCAGCAGCTTATTAGAGACCCAGTACTTC
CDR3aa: CASSLLETQYF

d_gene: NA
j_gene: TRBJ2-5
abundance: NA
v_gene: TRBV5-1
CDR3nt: TGCGCCAGCAGCTTGGTAAACCCCCAAGAGACCCAGTACTTC
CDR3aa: CASSLVNPQETQYF

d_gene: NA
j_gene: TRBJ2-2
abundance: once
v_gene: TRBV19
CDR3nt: TGTGCCAGTAGCGTCCGGCAGAACACCGGGGAGCTGTTTTTT
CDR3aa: CASSVRQNTGELFF

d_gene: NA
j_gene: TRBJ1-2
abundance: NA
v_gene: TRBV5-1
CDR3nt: TGCGCCAGCAGCTTGGACCCCGGGACACGTAACTATGGCTACACCTTC
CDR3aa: CASSLDPGTRNYGYTF